One and the same sample provided the 10 T cell receptor beta chains below, sequenced in a study of T cells in Graves' hyperthyroidism and ophthalmopathy. Amplified regions were TCR beta CDR3 sequences from RNA transcripts. When the TCR CDR3 underwent first-round RT-PCR, the HTBI primer set was used. TCRdb called the multiplex PCR reads again in MiXCR, with one record for every CDR3 protein. This sample has 490,000 or so distinct CDR3 sequences, with approximately 23% found just once. The sample comprised blood. These receptors were taken from a woman between 65 and 79 years old with Graves' ophthalmopathy.

As concerns this clonotype: A read error may explain this, as a much larger clone is one base away. The V and J genes are TRBV28 and TRBJ2-7, with 8 bases aligning to TRBD1. Germline V gene sequence: CDR1 MDHEN, CDR2 SYDVKM. CDR3 size: 13 residues. The CDR3 region has the DNA TGTGCCAGCAGAACGGGACAGGAATACGAGCGGTACTTC. This translates into CASRTGQEYERYF.

The gene calls are TRBV7-3 and TRBJ2-1; D unclear. The CDR3 has 15 residues. Looked up from germline, CDR1 is SGHTA and CDR2 is FQGTGA. V lost 5 bases, J lost 3 bases, and 14 bases lay in between. This chain's CDR3 is CASSETPDLYNEQFF. The CDR3 region has the DNA TGTGCCAGCAGCGAGACCCCCGACCTCTACAATGAGCAGTTCTTC. The variable domain in full, completed from reference TRBV7-3 and TRBJ2-1, reads GAGVSQTPSNKVTEKGKYVELRCDPISGHTALYWYRQSLGQGPEFLIYFQGTGAADDSGLPNDRFFAVRPEGSVSTLKIQRTERGDSAVYLCASSETPDLYNEQFFGPGTRLTVL.

This clonotype came up a few times. The CDR3 DNA sequence: TGTGCCAGTAGTATAGTTGGGCTAGCGGGAGTTAACGAGCAGTACTTC. Protein product: CASSIVGLAGVNEQYF. This chain joins TRBV19 and TRBJ2-7, with 10 bases lining up with TRBD2. Germline CDR1 reads LNHDA; CDR2 reads SQIVND (reference sequence). The CDR3 loop spans 16 amino acids. Trimming took 1 base from V and 5 from J; bases not matched to a gene: 8. The whole variable domain, remainder taken from reference TRBV19 and TRBJ2-7, is DGGITQSPKYLFRKEGQNVTLSCEQNLNHDAMYWYRQDPGQGLRLIYYSQIVNDFQKGDIAEGYSVSREKKESFPLTVTSAQKNPTAFYLCASSIVGLAGVNEQYFGPGTRLTVT.

The chain couples TRBV5-1 to TRBJ2-7; D tentatively reads TRBD1 or TRBD2 (6 bases each). CDR1 SGHRS and CDR2 YFSETQ come from the germline V gene. CDR3 size: 13 residues. Deletions cut 4 bases from V and 5 bases from J, with 13 bases between. The CDR3: CASSPAGGDEQYF. The CDR3 DNA reads as TGCGCCAGCAGCCCCGCCGGGGGCGACGAGCAGTACTTC.

This clonotype has more than one count but fewer than ten. The chain carries TRBV12-3 or TRBV12-4 and TRBJ1-1; 8 positions agree with TRBD1. This CDR3 region has 15 residues. Trimming removed 6 bases from V and 0 bases from J; junction bases left unmatched: 6. The CDR3 loop reads CASRPRTGLNTEAFF. CDR3 DNA sequence: TGTGCCAGCAGACCCCGGACAGGGCTGAACACTGAAGCTTTCTTT.

This clonotype was seen many times. This sequence joins TRBV5-1 and TRBJ1-2; D unresolved. CDR1 and CDR2 from the germline V gene are SGHRS and YFSETQ. The CDR3 sequence is 14 residues long. Trimming cost V 4 bases and J 3 bases, with 13 bases left between them. The chain's CDR3 is CASSISGSDYGYTF. CDR3 nucleotide sequence: TGCGCCAGCAGCATCTCCGGGTCCGACTATGGCTACACCTTC. The entire variable domain, with the rest obtained from reference TRBV5-1 and TRBJ1-2, is as follows: KAGVTQTPRYLIKTRGQQVTLSCSPISGHRSVSWYQQTPGQGLQFLFEYFSETQRNKGNFPGRFSGRQFSNSRSEMNVSTLELGDSALYLCASSISGSDYGYTFGSGTRLTVV.

The V call is TRBV6-5, the J call TRBJ1-4; D unresolved. Trimming took 5 bases from V and 7 from J, leaving 8 bases between them. Germline V gene lookup returns CDR1 MNHEY and CDR2 SVGAGI. The CDR3 is 12 residues long. The CDR3 spells CASSHSVEKLFF. In DNA, the CDR3 is TGTGCCAGCAGTCATTCGGTTGAAAAACTGTTTTTT.

The table lists this clonotype with a few counts. CDR3 in DNA: TGTGCCAGCAGCTCAGGGGGCGCGGGGACCTACGAGCAGTACTTC. Translating it yields CASSSGGAGTYEQYF. The chain carries TRBV7-6 and TRBJ2-7; 8 positions match TRBD1. Looked up from germline, CDR1 is SGHVS and CDR2 is FNYEAQ. V dropped 4 bases and J dropped 2; count of bases not matched to a gene: 7. This CDR3 spans 15 amino acids.

This chain connects TRBV5-1 to TRBJ1-2, with 7 nucleotides matching TRBD1. V shed 4 bases, J shed 3 bases, and the junction held 9 bases outside the gene matches. Germline loops: CDR1 SGHRS, CDR2 YFSETQ. This CDR3 has 15 residues. CDR3 region: CASSPAGGMDYGYTF. CDR3 DNA: TGCGCCAGCAGCCCCGCAGGGGGAATGGACTATGGCTACACCTTC. The entire variable domain, with the rest obtained from reference TRBV5-1 and TRBJ1-2, is as follows: KAGVTQTPRYLIKTRGQQVTLSCSPISGHRSVSWYQQTPGQGLQFLFEYFSETQRNKGNFPGRFSGRQFSNSRSEMNVSTLELGDSALYLCASSPAGGMDYGYTFGSGTRLTVV.

The chain uses TRBV20-1 and TRBJ2-7; D may be TRBD1 or TRBD2 (6 bases each). CDR3 length equals 14 residues. The V end was cut by 4 bases, the J end by 3 bases, with 16 bases between. Germline V CDR1 and CDR2: DFQATT, SNEGSKA (reference sequence). As DNA, the CDR3 is TGCAGTGCTAAAGTATGGGGGGACAACTACGAGCAGTACTTC. Amino acids: CSAKVWGDNYEQYF.